The 2 T cell receptor beta chains given below trace back to one sample, sequenced in a study of persistence of HIV-infected CD4 T cells (dated by TCRdb to 2018 to 2021). This sample's treatment or condition label indicates: suppressive antiretroviral therapy. Lysates of CMV-infected fibroblasts were used at around 10 ug/mL for cell stimulation. Nonresponding CD40L-negative CD69-negative CD45RO-high memory CD4+ T cells were sorted as memory populations depleted of antigen-responding cells. Their cognate antigens are unknown. The immunoSEQ hsTCRB assay version 4, run in survey mode, was used to sequence TCRbeta repertoires from genomic DNA. What TCRdb holds here is the immuneACCESS table cut down to in-frame rearrangements. Part of the clones is not present; checked against another copy, under half of the missing clones reflect an unresolved V gene, and the others are unexplained. The sample contains tens of thousands of clones, roughly 78% of them found a single time. Of the sample, 0.65% to 0.85% is held by the ten largest clones.

This material consisted of CD4+ T cells sorted from PBMCs after approximately 20-hour stimulation, taken from a patient who received antiretroviral therapy. Explained via the paper, the cell subset or site label denotes: CD40L-CD69- CD45RO-high memory CD4 T cells not responding to CMV lysate. These TCRs come from an adult woman with HIV who was CMV-seropositive.

The chain joins TRBV18 to TRBJ2-3; 7 positions match TRBD2. Germline loops: CDR1 KGHSH, CDR2 LQKENI. Trimming cost V 8 bases and J 3 bases; bases outside gene matches: 5. This CDR3 is built from 13 residues. The CDR3, as DNA: TGTGCCAGCACCAGGCGGGAGACAGATACGCAGTATTTT. This translates into CASTRRETDTQYF.

J is TRBJ1-2 and V is TRBV7-9; TRBD1 aligns across 8 bases. Germline trimming cut 0 bases from V and 9 bases from J; bases unmatched to any gene: 9. From germline, CDR1 is SEHNR and CDR2 FQNEAQ (reference sequence). The CDR3 sequence is 15 residues long. CDR3 amino acids: CASSLARAGGSSYTF. Written as DNA, the CDR3 is TGTGCCAGCAGCTTAGCGCGGGCAGGGGGCTCGAGCTACACCTTC.